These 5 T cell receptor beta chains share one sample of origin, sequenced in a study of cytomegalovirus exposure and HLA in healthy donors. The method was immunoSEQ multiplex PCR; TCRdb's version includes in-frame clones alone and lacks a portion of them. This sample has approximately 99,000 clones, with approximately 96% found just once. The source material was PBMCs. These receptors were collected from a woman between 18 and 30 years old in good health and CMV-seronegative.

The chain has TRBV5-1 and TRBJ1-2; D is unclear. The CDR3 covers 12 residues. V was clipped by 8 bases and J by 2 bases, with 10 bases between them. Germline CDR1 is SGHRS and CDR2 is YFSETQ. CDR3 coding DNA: TGCGCCAGTCGGGAGAGGAACTATGGCTACACCTTC. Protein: CASRERNYGYTF.

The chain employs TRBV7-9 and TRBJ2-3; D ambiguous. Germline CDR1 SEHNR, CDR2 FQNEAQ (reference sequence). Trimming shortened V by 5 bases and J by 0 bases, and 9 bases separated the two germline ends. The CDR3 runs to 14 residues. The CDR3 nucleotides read TGTGCCAGCAGCCCCTGGGCGAGCACAGATACGCAGTATTTT. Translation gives CASSPWASTDTQYF.

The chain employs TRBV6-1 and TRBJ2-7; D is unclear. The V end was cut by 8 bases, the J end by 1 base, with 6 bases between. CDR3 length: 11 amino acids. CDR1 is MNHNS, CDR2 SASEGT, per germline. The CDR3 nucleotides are TGTGCCAGCTGTCGGTCCTACGAGCAGTACTTC. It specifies CASCRSYEQYF.

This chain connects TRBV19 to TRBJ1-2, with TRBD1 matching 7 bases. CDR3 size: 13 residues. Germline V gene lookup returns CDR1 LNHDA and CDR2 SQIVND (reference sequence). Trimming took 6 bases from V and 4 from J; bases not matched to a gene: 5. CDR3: CASRRQGVYGYTF. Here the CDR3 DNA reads TGTGCCAGTAGGCGGCAGGGGGTCTATGGCTACACCTTC.

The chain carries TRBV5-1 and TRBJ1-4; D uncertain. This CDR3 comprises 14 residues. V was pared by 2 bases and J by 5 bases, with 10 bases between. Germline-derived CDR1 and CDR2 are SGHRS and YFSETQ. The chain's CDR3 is CASSLNGGNEKLFF. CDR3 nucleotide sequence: TGCGCCAGCAGCTTAAACGGAGGAAATGAAAAACTGTTTTTT.